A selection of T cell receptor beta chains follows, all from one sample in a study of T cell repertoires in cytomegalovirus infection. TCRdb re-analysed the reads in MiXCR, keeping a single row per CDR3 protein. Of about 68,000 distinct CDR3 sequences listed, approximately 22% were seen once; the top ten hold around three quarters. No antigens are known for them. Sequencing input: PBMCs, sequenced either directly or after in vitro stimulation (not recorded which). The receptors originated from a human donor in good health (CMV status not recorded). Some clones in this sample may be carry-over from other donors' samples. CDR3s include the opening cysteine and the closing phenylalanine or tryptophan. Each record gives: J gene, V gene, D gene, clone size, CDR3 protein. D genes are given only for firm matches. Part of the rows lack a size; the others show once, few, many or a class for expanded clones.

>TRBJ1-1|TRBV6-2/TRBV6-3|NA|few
CASSYARTATEAFF
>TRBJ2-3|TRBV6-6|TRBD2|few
CASSYSGGTDTQYF
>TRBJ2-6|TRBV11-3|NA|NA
CASRKTTGANVLTF
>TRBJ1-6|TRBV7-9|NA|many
CASSPRNSGYSPLHF
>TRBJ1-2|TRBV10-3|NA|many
CAISDIVNYGYTF
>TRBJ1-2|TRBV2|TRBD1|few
CASSEASGRGNGYTF
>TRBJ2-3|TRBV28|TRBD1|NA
CASRPDRGSSADTQYF
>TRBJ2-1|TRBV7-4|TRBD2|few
CASTLSGMNNEQFF
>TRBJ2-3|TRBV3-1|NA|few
CASSQGVGGGPVRSTDTQYF
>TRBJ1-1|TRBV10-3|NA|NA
CAISRDLTNTEAFF